This TCR beta chain was sequenced for a study of cytotoxic CD8 clonotypes in ibrutinib-treated CLL. Clones were read by immunoSEQ multiplex PCR, and TCRdb kept only the in-frame ones, dropping some. Among about 270,000 clones, 70% to 80% were seen once, and the ten largest hold around 5.1%. This clone was seen a few times. Its antigen is not known. General study findings and limits: Clonality measured at baseline exceeded age-matched healthy donors, tracking circulating CD8+ T-cell counts. The study sampled sustained-remission and progressing patients at different times. An increase in clonality occurred at ibrutinib response, followed by a return toward baseline at progression.

This CDR3 comprises 12 residues. Germline V gives CDR1 WSHSY, CDR2 SAAADI. V lost 4 bases, J lost 4 bases, and 5 bases lay in between. This specimen consisted of PBMCs, obtained at disease progression, from a patient treated with ibrutinib. V usage is TRBV10-2 and J usage is TRBJ1-5, with no clear D. This clonotype originated in a human donor with chronic lymphocytic leukemia. The CDR3 loop is CASSGANQPQHF. CDR3 bases: TGCGCCAGCAGTGGAGCGAATCAGCCCCAGCATTTT.